Below, 11 T cell receptor beta chains from the same sample are listed, as sequenced in a study of blood T cells in healthy people across ages. Then a second PCR, running roughly 7 to 11 cycles, was carried out with a sample-barcoded 5' primer and a J-beta primer mix. Via MiXCR, TCRdb re-called the 5' RACE reads, giving one row per CDR3 protein. Of about 1.5 million distinct CDR3 sequences listed, about 40% were seen once; the top ten hold approximately 7.9%. What was sequenced was blood. The receptor source for this set is a woman between 18 and 30 years old in good health.

In this sample, this clonotype turned up a few times. This sequence joins TRBV27 and TRBJ2-3; the match to TRBD2 covers 7 bases. Germline loops: CDR1 MNHEY, CDR2 SMNVEV (reference sequence). This CDR3 spans 19 amino acids. Trimming took 5 bases from V and 0 from J; bases not matched to a gene: 17. CDR3 protein: CASSPPLLAERASTDTQYF. DNA for the CDR3: TGTGCCAGCAGTCCGCCCCTTCTAGCGGAGAGAGCTAGCACAGATACGCAGTATTTT.

This clonotype was counted a few times. This chain uses TRBV7-2 with TRBJ1-3; D gene unclear. CDR3 length equals 11 residues. In germline, CDR1 is SGHTA, CDR2 FQGNSA. V was shortened by 5 bases and J by 9 bases, with 8 bases between the two germline ends. CDR3 residues: CASSPSSTIYF. DNA for the CDR3: TGTGCCAGCAGCCCGAGTTCCACCATATATTTT.

The CDR3 loop reads CASSLGAGASQETQYF. CDR3 nucleotides: TGTGCCAGCAGCTTAGGAGCGGGGGCCTCCCAAGAGACCCAGTACTTC. The chain employs TRBV7-2 and TRBJ2-5; 8 bases line up with TRBD2. The germline V gene has CDR1 SGHTA and CDR2 FQGNSA. Trimming took 1 base from V and 1 from J; bases not matched to a gene: 5. This CDR3 spans 16 amino acids.

This rearrangement joins TRBV3-1 to TRBJ2-5, with 9 bases aligning to TRBD1. The V and J ends lost 2 bases and 3 bases, in that order; junction bases with no gene match: 4. CDR1 LGHDT and CDR2 YNNKEL come from the germline V gene (reference sequence). The CDR3 has 15 residues. CDR3 loop: CASSQPRTGEETQYF. CDR3 sequence (DNA): TGTGCCAGCAGCCAACCGAGGACAGGGGAAGAGACCCAGTACTTC.

CDR3 nucleotide sequence: TGCAGTGCTAGAGCAGGGCGCCGCGGCGCAGATACGCAGTATTTT. It is translated as CSARAGRRGADTQYF. This sequence joins TRBV20-1 and TRBJ2-3, with D possibly TRBD1 on 5 matching bases. The germline gives CDR1 DFQATT, CDR2 SNEGSKA (reference sequence). There are 15 residues in the CDR3. V lost 1 base, J lost 4 bases, and 15 bases lay in between.

The rearrangement joins TRBV10-3 to TRBJ1-2; 7 bases are shared with TRBD1. Germline loops: CDR1 ENHRY, CDR2 SYGVKD. This CDR3 has 14 residues. V gave up 3 bases and J gave up 5 bases; unmatched junction bases: 6. This CDR3 reads CAISEGQVIYGYTF. The DNA of the CDR3 is TGTGCCATCAGTGAAGGACAGGTTATATATGGCTACACCTTC.

This clonotype was detected a few times. The CDR3 protein is CASTDELTGLNYGYTF. Here the CDR3 DNA reads TGTGCCAGCACCGACGAGCTAACAGGTCTTAACTATGGCTACACCTTC. The chain couples TRBV28 to TRBJ1-2, with a possible D match to TRBD1 (5 bases). The CDR3 is 16 amino acids. V was shortened by 7 bases and J by 1 base, with 19 bases between the two germline ends. In germline, CDR1 is MDHEN, CDR2 SYDVKM.

The chain couples TRBV7-3 to TRBJ1-2; no clear D gene. CDR3 length equals 14 residues. V lost 0 bases, J lost 2 bases, and 7 bases lay in between. Germline loops: CDR1 SGHTA, CDR2 FQGTGA. CDR3 sequence reads: CASSLTGMNYGYTF. In DNA, the CDR3 is TGTGCCAGCAGCTTAACAGGGATGAACTATGGCTACACCTTC.

The rearrangement joins TRBV20-1 to TRBJ2-7; 7 bases align to TRBD2. V lost 1 base, J lost 2 bases, and 5 bases stayed unmatched. This CDR3 region has 14 residues. Germline lookup yields CDR1 DFQATT and CDR2 SNEGSKA (reference sequence). CDR3 bases: TGCAGTGCTAGAGGGATAGCGGGCGCCTACGAGCAGTACTTC. Translation gives CSARGIAGAYEQYF.

The table lists this clonotype with a few counts. The chain couples TRBV21-1 to TRBJ2-4; TRBD2 is the table's D call and was not checked against the DNA. TRBV21-1 is a listed pseudogene. This CDR3 has 18 residues. CDR3 bases: TGTGCCAGCACCCAAATTCGAGGGGAGGGTGGAGCCAAAAACATTCAGTACTTC. This encodes CASTQIRGEGGAKNIQYF.

A single count supports this clonotype. The chain combines TRBV6-5 with TRBJ2-3, with 7 bases matching TRBD2. The CDR3 extends over 18 amino acids. Trimming took 4 bases from V and 0 from J; bases not matched to a gene: 13. Germline values: CDR1 MNHEY, CDR2 SVGAGI. CDR3 sequence: CASSSAETSLPSTDTQYF. As DNA, the CDR3 is TGTGCCAGCAGTTCCGCGGAGACTAGCCTCCCTAGCACAGATACGCAGTATTTT.